Listed below are T cell receptor beta chains from one sample, sequenced in a study of beta chain features in type 1 diabetes. Sequencing used immunoSEQ multiplex PCR; TCRdb keeps in-frame clones, though not all of them. The table shows a few hundred thousand clones, with under 20% occurring only once. Sequenced: naive CD4+ T cells from blood. These receptors originate from a man between 25 and 39 years old with type 1 diabetes. CDR3s include the opening cysteine and the closing phenylalanine or tryptophan. Fields, in order: clone size, V gene, D gene, CDR3 length, J gene, CDR3 protein. A D gene is named only where the DNA matches it firmly. A row's size may be missing; if present it is once, few, many or a size class.

.	TRBV5-1	.	11	TRBJ2-1	CASSLFDEQFF
few	TRBV6-1	.	12	TRBJ2-1	CASSGYSDEQFF
.	TRBV27	.	12	TRBJ1-5	CASRRDNQPQHF
.	TRBV7-3	TRBD2	15	TRBJ2-1	CASSPRLAGSNEQFF
.	TRBV6-5	TRBD1	15	TRBJ2-7	CASSYGTGQGFEQYF
few	TRBV15	TRBD1	16	TRBJ2-3	CATSKGQGDPTDTQYF
.	TRBV29-1	.	13	TRBJ1-1	CSVYQQVNTEAFF
few	TRBV29-1	TRBD2	15	TRBJ2-3	CSALLAGGPTDTQYF
.	TRBV7-9	.	13	TRBJ2-5	CASSPDGGETQYF
.	TRBV29-1	.	12	TRBJ2-1	CSAMTTNNEQFF
once	TRBV27	.	14	TRBJ2-4	CASSLSPGRTFQYF
once	TRBV7-3	TRBD1	15	TRBJ2-2	CASSPGQGSTGELFF
.	TRBV5-6	.	11	TRBJ2-7	CASSLAGEQYF
.	TRBV28	.	16	TRBJ2-7	CASSLVLGSGSYEQYF
few	TRBV29-1	.	12	TRBJ1-4	CSVQGVDEKLFF